This T cell receptor (beta chain) was sequenced for a study of blood T cell repertoires in COVID-19. Assay: immunoSEQ multiplex PCR; the TCRdb copy retains only in-frame clones and omits some. The sample consists of 150,000 to 200,000 clones, roughly 87% of them appearing once. This CDR3 comprises 14 residues. Trimming took 1 base from V and 5 from J, leaving 10 bases between them. The germline V gene encodes CDR1 SGHTA and CDR2 FQGNSA. Material for sequencing was peripheral blood. The source of this sequence is a woman in her 70s with COVID-19, enrolled during active disease. The chain links TRBV7-2 to TRBJ2-3; D possibly corresponds to TRBD1 (5 bases). The CDR3 sequence: CASSLDRLGDTQYF. The CDR3 DNA sequence: TGTGCCAGCAGCTTAGACAGGTTGGGAGATACGCAGTATTTT.